This T cell receptor beta chain was documented in a study of shared clonotypes between healthy human individuals (dated by TCRdb to the early 2020s). For the study in its entirety: The cohort comprised two women and three men aged 18 to 49 years. For each donor, CD4 naive and CD4 memory were each run on three plates, CD8 naive on two plates, and CD8 memory on one plate. To estimate repertoire size and how much clonotypes are shared between individuals, the study performed deep sequencing of blood TCR repertoires from roughly five healthy adults. Libraries were prepared and TCR repertoires were sequenced by different laboratories using diverse techniques, in order to increase sequencing depth and limit assay-specific biases. Leukapheresis yielded between about 0.94 and 8.9 billion PBMCs per donor.

Trimmed from V: 6 bases; trimmed from J: 0 bases; junction bases lacking a gene match: 3. The germline V gene (reference sequence) yields GTSNPN for CDR1 and SVGIG for CDR2. From the cysteine up to the phenylalanine, the CDR3 has a length of 13 residues. Just CDR3 DNA is preserved here, 39 bases in frame from base 1. Summary of the overall study and its limitations: Across a handful of donors, about 5% of naive CD4, 3% to 3.5% of naive CD8, around 2.5% of memory CD4, and approximately 0.4% of memory CD8 clonotypes were shared. Pairwise subsampling indicated that sequencing depth was expected to affect the degree of clonotype sharing among donors. Estimated clonotype richness was generally larger for naive than for memory subsets. Sampling was restricted to blood, and TCR repertoires in tissues likely differ from the TCR repertoires found in blood. Because the study included a small number of donors, the genetic and exposure-history diversity represented was limited. Even with the large sequencing depth, rarefaction of the sorted-subset datasets indicated that sequencing was incomplete. Clonotypes shared by all four sorted-subset donors showed higher generation probabilities than non-shared clonotypes.

The donors were healthy, HIV-negative adults with no recently reported acute infections or vaccinations. Only Caucasian adults living in Nashville, Tennessee, USA were represented among the donors. CD8 memory samples were composed of magnetically selected CD45RO+ cells combined with CCR7-negative CD45RA+ effector memory (TemRA) cells. After blood collection by leukapheresis, PBMCs were isolated using Ficoll-Histopaque density gradient centrifugation and then cryopreserved in the vapor phase of liquid nitrogen. Purity and quantity of every magnetically sorted T cell population were checked by analytical flow cytometry. Each sorted fraction had its genomic DNA isolated and then quantified by UV absorbance on a Nanodrop 2000c. On this clone itself: Its antigen is currently not known. Per-base quality was not reported, and no clone a single base away is much larger than it.

TCR CDR3 regions were amplified from genomic DNA by multiplex PCR using the deep immunoSEQ assay. Extracted genomic DNA from each cell subset was distributed evenly across all wells of several immunoSEQ 96-well plates, and each plate was treated as a replicate. For sorted subsets, about 200 ng genomic DNA, equal to some 30,000 T cell genomes, was loaded into each replicate PCR. Purified libraries were quantified with a Qubit 3.0 fluorometer, sized on a Bioanalyzer 2100, and re-quantified with the KAPA Library Quantification kit. Each immunoSEQ 96-well plate was sequenced on its own single-read 150-cycle Illumina NextSeq 550 flow cell. Per the authors' processing: Because only junctional sequences without quality scores were contained in the immunoSEQ output, filtering matching that applied to full-length reads could not be performed. To assign V/J genes and CDR3, sequences were annotated using PyIR, a Python wrapper for IgBLAST v1.9, with IMGT germline references. Reads were removed for weak V/J assignments (E-value above 1e-6), missing CDR3, stop codons, out-of-frame junctions, or ambiguous translated residues. A V3J clonotype was defined by an identical inferred V gene, J gene, and CDR3 amino acid sequence. To compute the percentage overlap between repertoires, the number of shared unique clonotypes was divided by the size of the smaller repertoire. RTK rarefaction, the Chao1 estimator, and Recon v2.1 estimates of unobserved clonotypes were used to assess repertoire richness. OLGA was used to compute generation probabilities for all TCRbeta clonotypes that the gDNA method yielded from a few donors. The source is immuneACCESS, and TCRdb retained only in-frame sequences with V and J called. Part of the clones is not carried over; for the studies checked, unresolved V genes explain less than half of this, and the remainder is unexplained. That table is the source of V, J and clone size, and D and trimming were worked out from the DNA. Recorded for this sample are about 380,000 clones; about 96% of them occurred a single time. The top ten clonotypes cover about 0.32% of the sample.

Sequencing was done on a sample of memory CD8+ T cells sorted from blood. What the cell subset or site label conveys for this sample: CD45RO+ cells pooled with CCR7-negative TemRA cells. The chain employs TRBV30 and TRBJ2-7, and 9 junction bases match TRBD1. The TCR sequence derives from a man younger than 40 in good health. The sequence in DNA is TGTGCCTGCGACAGGGGGATCTCCTACGAGCAGTACTTC. Translated, it reads CACDRGISYEQYF.